Presented here are 14 T cell receptor beta chains from one specimen sequenced in a study of pediatric ulcerative colitis. The rectum was sampled with one to two pinch biopsies at colonoscopy. Sequenced by immunoSEQ multiplex PCR; TCRdb stores in-frame clones only, minus some. The sample includes 30,000 to 40,000 clones, over 70% of them seen just once. Sequencing was done on a sample of gut tissue. The receptors were sampled from a boy younger than 18 with severe ulcerative colitis.

The CDR3 here is CASSLPGTGELFF. The CDR3 DNA sequence: TGTGCCAGCAGCTTACCGGGCACCGGGGAGCTGTTTTTT. The chain recombines TRBV11-3 with TRBJ2-2; D ambiguous. The CDR3 runs 13 residues. Germline CDR1 is SGHNT and CDR2 is YENEEA. V lost 2 bases and J lost 4, with 5 bases in between.

The chain links TRBV2 to TRBJ1-5; no firm D call. The CDR3 length is 14 residues. Per the germline V gene, CDR1 is SNHLY and CDR2 is FYNNEI. V dropped 5 bases and J dropped 3 bases, with 11 bases sitting between them. The CDR3 DNA reads TGTGCCAGCAGTTTTCGGCCAGTCAATCAGCCCCAGCATTTT. Protein product: CASSFRPVNQPQHF. Full variable domain (rest looked up from reference TRBV2 and TRBJ1-5): EPEVTQTPSHQVTQMGQEVILRCVPISNHLYFYWYRQILGQKVEFLVSFYNNEISEKSEIFDDQFSVERPDGSNFTLKIRSTKLEDSAMYFCASSFRPVNQPQHFGDGTRLSIL.

This clone has just one count. The chain is built from TRBV10-3 and TRBJ1-2; the D is unclear. The CDR3 loop spans 13 amino acids. Germline CDR1 reads ENHRY; CDR2 reads SYGVKD. V lost 0 bases and J 10 bases, leaving 12 bases between the germline ends. CDR3 in amino acids: CAISESMTVDYTF. The CDR3 DNA is TGTGCCATCAGTGAGTCGATGACTGTCGACTACACCTTC.

The chain combines TRBV5-1 with TRBJ2-5; D remains unclear. The J call is doubtful: the DNA matches TRBJ2-7 better. Per germline, CDR1 SGHRS and CDR2 YFSETQ. The CDR3 is 11 residues long. CDR3: CASSGNFEQYF. CDR3 bases: TGCGCCAGCAGCGGGAACTTCGAGCAGTACTTC.

The CDR3 DNA reads TGTGCCAGCAGCTTGACCCAGGGGGCGCAGAACACTGAAGCTTTCTTT. This gives the protein CASSLTQGAQNTEAFF. The chain links TRBV11-2 to TRBJ1-1; 8 positions agree with TRBD1. This CDR3 region has 16 residues. Germline V gene lookup returns CDR1 SGHAT and CDR2 FQNNGV. V lost 3 bases to trimming and J lost 1 base; unmatched junction nucleotides: 7.

The chain has TRBV6-5 and TRBJ1-1; D uncertain. Germline assignment: CDR1 MNHEY and CDR2 SVGAGI. Between the trimmed V and J ends, which lost 0 bases and 3 bases, there was a span of 5 bases. The CDR3 is 13 amino acids. DNA for the CDR3: TGTGCCAGCAGTTACTCGAGGGACACTGAAGCTTTCTTT. Its translation is CASSYSRDTEAFF.

The V gene is TRBV2, the J gene TRBJ2-7; no firm D call. This CDR3 region has 15 residues. CDR1 and CDR2 (germline): SNHLY, FYNNEI. With 4 bases removed from V and 2 bases from J, the gap between germline ends came to 15 bases. The CDR3 coding sequence is TGTGCCAGCAGTGTTTCCCCGGGCCTAACCTACGAGCAGTACTTC. The encoded protein is CASSVSPGLTYEQYF.

The chain has TRBV7-9 and TRBJ1-2; D not resolved. The germline V gene has CDR1 SEHNR and CDR2 FQNEAQ (reference sequence). Trimming cost V 8 bases and J 3 bases, with 16 bases left between them. The CDR3 length is 14 residues. This CDR3 is CASRDLEGDYGYTF. Written as DNA, the CDR3 is TGTGCCAGCCGCGACCTGGAGGGCGACTATGGCTACACCTTC.

The chain links TRBV13 to TRBJ1-2, with TRBD1 matching over 7 bases. This CDR3 has 15 residues. With 5 bases clipped from V and 7 bases from J, the junction kept 13 bases outside the gene matches. Per the germline V gene, CDR1 is PRHDT and CDR2 is FYEKMQ (reference sequence). Written as DNA, the CDR3 is TGTGCCAGCAGCCTAACGACAGGGAAGGATGGTGGCTACACCTTC. Protein sequence: CASSLTTGKDGGYTF.

The chain joins TRBV9 to TRBJ2-2; D may correspond to TRBD1 or TRBD2 (6 bases each). CDR3 length: 16 amino acids. The ends were cut back, 0 bases at V and 6 bases at J, with 15 bases in the middle. From germline, CDR1 is SGDLS and CDR2 YYNGEE. DNA of the CDR3: TGTGCCAGCAGCGTAGAAGGGGGGCGCCTCGCCGGGGAGCTGTTTTTT. Encoded protein: CASSVEGGRLAGELFF.

A few counts support this clone. The genes are TRBV2 and TRBJ1-1; 7 bases align to TRBD1. Germline assignment: CDR1 SNHLY and CDR2 FYNNEI. The CDR3 has 15 amino acids. V was pared by 6 bases and J by 1 base, with 8 bases of the junction left unmatched. The CDR3 DNA reads TGTGCCAGCAGAGCCGACAGGGTCCGGAACACTGAAGCTTTCTTT. This translates into CASRADRVRNTEAFF.

This sequence joins TRBV7-9 and TRBJ1-2; 7 bases match TRBD1. The germline V gene has CDR1 SEHNR and CDR2 FQNEAQ (reference sequence). Losses at the gene ends were 4 bases for V and 2 bases for J; bases not matched to a gene: 7. The CDR3 covers 15 residues. The DNA for the CDR3 is TGTGCCAGCAGCTCGCCCAGGGGGAGGAACTATGGCTACACCTTC. Its protein is CASSSPRGRNYGYTF.

This sequence joins TRBV2 and TRBJ1-2; D is unresolved. The V end lost 4 bases, the J end lost 2 bases, and 14 bases lay between the germline ends. Per the germline V gene, CDR1 is SNHLY and CDR2 is FYNNEI. The CDR3 is 15 amino acids. The CDR3 region is CASSGAEMKNYGYTF. CDR3 sequence (DNA): TGTGCCAGCAGTGGGGCCGAGATGAAAAACTATGGCTACACCTTC.

The chain uses TRBV30 and TRBJ2-7, with D perhaps matching TRBD1 (6 bases). This CDR3 contains 17 residues. Between the trimmed V and J ends, which lost 2 bases and 5 bases, there was a span of 25 bases. Germline CDR1 GTSNPN, CDR2 SVGIG (reference sequence). The CDR3 region is CAWSLFELGGRVDEQYF. The CDR3 nucleotides are TGTGCCTGGAGTTTATTTGAGTTAGGGGGTAGAGTGGACGAGCAGTACTTC.